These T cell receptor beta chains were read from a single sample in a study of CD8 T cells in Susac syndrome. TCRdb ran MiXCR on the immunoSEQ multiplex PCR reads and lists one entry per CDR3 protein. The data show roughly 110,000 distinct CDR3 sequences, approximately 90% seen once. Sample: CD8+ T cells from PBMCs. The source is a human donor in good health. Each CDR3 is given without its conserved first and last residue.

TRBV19,ASSMTGTGDQPQH
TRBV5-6,ASSLTGIQETQY
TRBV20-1,SARVGRGIQETQY
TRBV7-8,ASSTFRDQGRSKNIQY
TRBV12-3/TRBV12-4,ASSLTGINSPLH
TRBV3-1,ASCLQTWGSPLH
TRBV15,ATSAQLQGTDTQY
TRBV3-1,ASSRGTGFYEQY
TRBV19,ASSGGTGGADTQY
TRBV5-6,ASSLGASYGYT
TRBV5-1,ASRSPDYEQY
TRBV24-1,ATSDPGGSTDTQY
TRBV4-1,ASSQDQGAFTEAF
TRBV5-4,ASSSTERSYNEQF
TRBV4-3,ASSQDTGRAF
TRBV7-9,ASSSSLNTEAF
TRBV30,AWSEGRGYTEAF
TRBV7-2,ASSQDSSENTIY
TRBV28,ASSLPVQPQH
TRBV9,ASSESSGGVTDTQY
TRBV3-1,ASSLRSTDTQY
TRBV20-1,SARRDGNTDTQY
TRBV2,ASTAIPGTGSREQF
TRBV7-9,ASSPPNRGGTEAF
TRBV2,ASSEFASPYEQY
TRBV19,ASQFQPGIAEAF
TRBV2,ARDNEQF
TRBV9,ASSVGQPSNEQF
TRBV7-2,ASSLGVSTISGNTIY
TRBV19,ASSTPGQPNQPQH
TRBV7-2,ASSLQWGSGNEQF
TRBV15,ATRPRRGGEKLF
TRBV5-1,ASSSLIGGEQF
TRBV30,AWSEGNANTGELF
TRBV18,ASSPNSALYPSIQY
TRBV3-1,ASSQDLAWRLADGDEQF
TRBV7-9,ASSDRVDEQY
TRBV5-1,ASSVQGANTEAF
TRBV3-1,ASSQVVGENTGELF
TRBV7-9,ASSARTGSGQETQY
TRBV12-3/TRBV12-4,ASSSGPAYRYGYT
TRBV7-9,ASSPFDGRHEQY
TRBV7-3,ASSLTSGGEQF
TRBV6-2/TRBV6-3,ASSYRGQGFGTSGRAVPDTQY
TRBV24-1,ATSSDGSTDTQY
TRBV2,ASSDETESSGNTIY